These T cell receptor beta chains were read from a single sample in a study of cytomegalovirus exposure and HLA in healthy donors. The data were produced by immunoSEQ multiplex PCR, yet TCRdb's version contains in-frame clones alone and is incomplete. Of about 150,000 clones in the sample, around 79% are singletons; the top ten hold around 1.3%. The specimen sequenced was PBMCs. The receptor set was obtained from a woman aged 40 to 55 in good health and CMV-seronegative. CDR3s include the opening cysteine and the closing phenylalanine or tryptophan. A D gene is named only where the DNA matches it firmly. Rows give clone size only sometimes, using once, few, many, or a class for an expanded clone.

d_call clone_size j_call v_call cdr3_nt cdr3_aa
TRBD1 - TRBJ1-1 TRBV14 TGTGCCAGCAGCCCTACAGGGGCCCGGGGAGCTTTCTTT CASSPTGARGAFF
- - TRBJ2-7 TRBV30 TGTGCCACCGGGGCCAGGGGTTCCTACGAGCAGTACTTC CATGARGSYEQYF
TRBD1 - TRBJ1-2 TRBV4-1 TGCGCCAGCAGCCACCTAGGAGGGGGCTACTATGGCTACACCTTC CASSHLGGGYYGYTF
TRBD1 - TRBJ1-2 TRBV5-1 TGCGCCAGCAGTGCTACCGGGACAGGGACGCTCTATGGCTACACCTTC CASSATGTGTLYGYTF
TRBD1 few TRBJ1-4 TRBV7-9 TGTGCCAGCAGCAGCCGACAGGGGGAAAATGAAAAACTGTTTTTT CASSSRQGENEKLFF
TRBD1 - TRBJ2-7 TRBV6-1 TGTGCCAGCAGTGGTGACAGGGTATCCTACGAGCAGTACTTC CASSGDRVSYEQYF
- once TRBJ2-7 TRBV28 TGTGCCAGCAGCCTTACAGATTACGAGCAGTACTTC CASSLTDYEQYF
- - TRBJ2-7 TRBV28 TGTGCCAGCAGTTTGTACCGTCTACTTACCTACGAGCAGTACTTC CASSLYRLLTYEQYF
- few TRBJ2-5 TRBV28 TGTGCCAGCAGTTTATATCGGGAAACGGAGACCCAGTACTTC CASSLYRETETQYF
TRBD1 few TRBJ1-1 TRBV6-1 TGTGCCAGCCTCCTATGGGACAGGGAGGACACTGAAGCTTTCTTT CASLLWDREDTEAFF
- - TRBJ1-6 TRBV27 TGTGCCAGCAGTTTTGAAGGGGAAGGTAATTCACCCCTCCACTTT CASSFEGEGNSPLHF
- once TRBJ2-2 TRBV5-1 TGCGCCAGCCGGCGGGACGTCACCGGGGAGCTGTTTTTT CASRRDVTGELFF
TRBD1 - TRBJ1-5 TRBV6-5 TGTGCCAGCAGATCGGACAGGGGCGTAAATCAGCCCCAGCATTTT CASRSDRGVNQPQHF
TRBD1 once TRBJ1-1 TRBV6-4 TGTGCCAGCAGGGATGGGACAGGGCCTAACACTGAAGCTTTCTTT CASRDGTGPNTEAFF
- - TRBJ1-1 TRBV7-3 TGTGCCAGCAGCTTAGTACCTTTGGCCAGGGGCACTGAAGCTTTCTTT CASSLVPLARGTEAFF
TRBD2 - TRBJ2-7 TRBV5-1 TGCGCCAGCAGCGTGCAGGGTAGCGGGGGGGCCGAGGAGCAGTACTTC CASSVQGSGGAEEQYF
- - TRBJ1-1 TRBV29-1 TGCAGCGTCGTTGACTTGGTTATCGGGAACACTGAAGCTTTCTTT CSVVDLVIGNTEAFF
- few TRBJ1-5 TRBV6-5 TGTGCCACCATGGGGGGGGCAAGCAATCAGCCCCAGCATTTT CATMGGASNQPQHF
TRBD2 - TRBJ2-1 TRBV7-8 TGTGCCAGCAGCGCATACCCTCTAGCGGGGGGTCCTGAGCAGTTCTTC CASSAYPLAGGPEQFF
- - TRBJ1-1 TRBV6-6 TGTGCCAGCAGCACAGGGAAGGGCGGTGAAGCTTTCTTT CASSTGKGGEAFF
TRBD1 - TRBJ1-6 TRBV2 TGTGCCAGCAGCTCTACTGGTGTCCGACAGGGGAGCTCCTATAATTCACCCCTCCACTTT CASSSTGVRQGSSYNSPLHF
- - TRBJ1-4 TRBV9 TGTGCCAGCAGCGTAGGGGTGGCGGGGCTTGAAAAACTGTTTTTT CASSVGVAGLEKLFF
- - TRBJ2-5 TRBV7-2 TGTGCCAGCAGCTTAGTGAACGGACTCCCCCTCCAAGAGACCCAGTACTTC CASSLVNGLPLQETQYF
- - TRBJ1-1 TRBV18 TGTGCCAGCTCACCATGGCCTGAAGCTTTCTTT CASSPWPEAFF